This TCR beta chain was captured by sequencing in a study of blood T cell repertoires in COVID-19. Turning to the study itself: In each case, the material was cDNA or gDNA derived from T cells, B-cell-depleted T cells, or PBMCs.

Only in-frame clones appear in the TCRdb table, and some are missing; sequencing was by immunoSEQ multiplex PCR. The sample includes roughly 220,000 clones, approximately 82% of them seen just once. The CDR3 contains 17 residues. Germline loops: CDR1 LNHNV, CDR2 YYDKDF (reference sequence). The V and J ends lost 2 bases and 3 bases respectively, with 17 bases between them. V and J are TRBV15 and TRBJ1-5, with D possibly matching TRBD1 (5 bases). Material for sequencing was PBMCs or T cells enriched from blood (not recorded which). This TCR was recovered from a man aged 40-49 years who had recovered from COVID-19. CDR3 amino acids: CATSRHPMRGPNQPQHF. CDR3 DNA sequence: TGTGCCACCAGCAGACACCCGATGCGGGGACCCAATCAGCCCCAGCATTTT.